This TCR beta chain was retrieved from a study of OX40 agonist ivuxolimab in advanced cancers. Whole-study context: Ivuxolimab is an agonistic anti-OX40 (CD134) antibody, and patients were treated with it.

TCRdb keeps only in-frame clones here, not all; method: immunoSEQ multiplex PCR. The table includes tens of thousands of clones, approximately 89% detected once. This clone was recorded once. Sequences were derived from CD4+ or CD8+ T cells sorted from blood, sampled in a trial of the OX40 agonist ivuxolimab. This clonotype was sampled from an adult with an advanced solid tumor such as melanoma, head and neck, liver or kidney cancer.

Here the CDR3 reads CASSERTGSNYGYTF. CDR3 DNA sequence: TGCGCCAGCAGTGAAAGGACAGGGTCAAACTATGGCTACACCTTC. This chain joins TRBV10-2 and TRBJ1-2; 8 bases fit TRBD1. J gave up 2 bases and V 3 bases, and 5 bases lay outside the gene matches. The CDR3 sequence is 15 residues long. The germline V gene encodes CDR1 WSHSY and CDR2 SAAADI.